This T cell receptor beta chain was sequenced in a study of CD8 T cells in ankylosing spondylitis. Study-wide results and caveats: Blood of patients with ankylosing spondylitis appeared to be characterized by a TCR beta motif of eight highly homologous variants.

Remarks on this clonotype: Its cognate antigen is unknown.

CDR3 size: 16 residues. Trimming took 2 bases from V and 0 from J, leaving 14 bases between them. Germline CDR1 is SGHTS and CDR2 is YDEGEE. MiXCR, applied by TCRdb to the 5' RACE reads, yields one record per CDR3 protein. The profile shows fewer than 400,000 distinct CDR3 sequences, 20% to 25% of them singletons. The receptor was isolated from a male donor with ankylosing spondylitis. The chain has TRBV5-8 and TRBJ1-1; a weak D match, TRBD1 (5 bases). The source material was blood, either unsorted or a sorted T cell fraction (not recorded which). CDR3 sequence reads: CASSFARDPVNTEAFF. As DNA, the CDR3 is TGTGCCAGCAGCTTTGCCCGGGACCCCGTGAACACTGAAGCTTTCTTT.